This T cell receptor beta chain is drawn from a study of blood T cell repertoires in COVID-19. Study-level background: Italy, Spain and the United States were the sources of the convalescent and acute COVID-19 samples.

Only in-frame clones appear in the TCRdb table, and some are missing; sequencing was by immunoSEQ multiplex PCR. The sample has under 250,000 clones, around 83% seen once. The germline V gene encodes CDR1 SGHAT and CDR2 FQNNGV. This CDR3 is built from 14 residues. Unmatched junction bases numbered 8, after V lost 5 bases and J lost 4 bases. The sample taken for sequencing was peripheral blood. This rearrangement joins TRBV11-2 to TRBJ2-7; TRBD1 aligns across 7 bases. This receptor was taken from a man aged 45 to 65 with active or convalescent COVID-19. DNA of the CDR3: TGTGCCAGCAGCCCCAGAGGGGGCGGATACGAGCAGTACTTC. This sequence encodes CASSPRGGGYEQYF.